This is a list of T cell receptor beta chains from one sample in a study of blood T cell repertoires in COVID-19. Data came from immunoSEQ multiplex PCR; TCRdb stores just in-frame clones and leaves some out. The sample yields approximately 130,000 clones, around 89% seen once. Sequenced sample: peripheral blood. The receptors come from a human donor in a cohort sampled during active COVID-19. CDR3s include the opening cysteine and the closing phenylalanine or tryptophan. D genes are given only for firm matches. Not every row has a clone size; where given, it reads once, few, many or a size class.

V gene,clone size,CDR3 length,J gene,D gene,CDR3 DNA,CDR3 protein
TRBV7-2,-,15,TRBJ2-3,TRBD2,TGTGCCAGCAGCATTAGCGGGTTGGGCACAGATACGCAGTATTTT,CASSISGLGTDTQYF
TRBV11-2,-,13,TRBJ1-3,TRBD1,TGTGCCAGCAGCTCCTACAGGGGGAACACCATATATTTT,CASSSYRGNTIYF
TRBV30,few,14,TRBJ1-1,TRBD1,TGTGCCTGGAGCGTGACAGGGATGAACACTGAAGCTTTCTTT,CAWSVTGMNTEAFF
TRBV27,-,16,TRBJ2-1,-,TGTGCCAGCAGTCTTTTACTTGAGCGCTCCTACAATGAGCAGTTCTTC,CASSLLLERSYNEQFF
TRBV3-1/TRBV3-2,-,13,TRBJ1-2,-,TGTGCCAGCAGCAGGGGTGCTAACTATGGCTACACCTTC,CASSRGANYGYTF
TRBV5-5,-,17,TRBJ1-1,TRBD1,TGTGCCAGCAGCGCACTCCCGGGACAGCTGGCGGAGGATGAAGCTTTCTTT,CASSALPGQLAEDEAFF
TRBV28,-,17,TRBJ2-6,-,TGTGCCAGCAGTGTCCTCACGTCAGGGGCTGGGGCCAACGTCCTGACTTTC,CASSVLTSGAGANVLTF
TRBV21-1,-,14,TRBJ2-1,-,TGTGCCAGCAGTCGGGGATGGCCCTACAATGAGCAGTTCTTC,CASSRGWPYNEQFF
TRBV15,-,14,TRBJ2-5,TRBD2,TGTGCCACAGAACTAGCGGGGGGGCGTGGGACCCAGTACTTC,CATELAGGRGTQYF
TRBV5-1,-,15,TRBJ2-7,TRBD1,TGCGCCAGCAGCTTGGGACAGGGGGCCTCCTACGAGCAGTACTTC,CASSLGQGASYEQYF
TRBV19,-,15,TRBJ1-2,-,TGTGCCAGTAGTGTCTTCTCCGGGACATCCTATGGCTACACCTTC,CASSVFSGTSYGYTF
TRBV5-1,-,15,TRBJ1-1,-,TGCGCCAGCAGCTTGGTCGGGCAGGGGAACACTGAAGCTTTCTTT,CASSLVGQGNTEAFF
TRBV29-1,many,13,TRBJ1-1,TRBD1,TGCAGCGTTGTGGGGACAGGGGGCACTGAAGCTTTCTTT,CSVVGTGGTEAFF